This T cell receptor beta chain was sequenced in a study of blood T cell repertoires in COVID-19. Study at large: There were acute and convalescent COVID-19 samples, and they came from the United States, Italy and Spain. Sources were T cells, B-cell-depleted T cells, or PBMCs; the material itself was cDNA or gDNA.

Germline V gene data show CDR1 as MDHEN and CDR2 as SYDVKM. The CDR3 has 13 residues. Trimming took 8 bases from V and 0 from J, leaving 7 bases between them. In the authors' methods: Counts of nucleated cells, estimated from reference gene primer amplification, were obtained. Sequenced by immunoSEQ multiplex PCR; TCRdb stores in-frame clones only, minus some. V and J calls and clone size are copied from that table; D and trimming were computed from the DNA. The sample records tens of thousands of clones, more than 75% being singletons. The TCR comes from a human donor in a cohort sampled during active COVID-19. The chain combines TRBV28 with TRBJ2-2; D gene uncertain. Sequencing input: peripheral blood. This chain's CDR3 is CASEGANTGELFF. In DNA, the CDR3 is TGTGCCAGCGAAGGAGCGAACACCGGGGAGCTGTTTTTT.